Presented here are 18 T cell receptor beta chains from one specimen sequenced in a study of cytomegalovirus exposure and HLA in healthy donors. The protocol was immunoSEQ multiplex PCR, while the TCRdb copy is restricted to in-frame clones and leaves out a portion. The table shows roughly 120,000 clones, with about 94% occurring only once. Material: PBMCs. These receptors all stem from a woman younger than 35 in good health and CMV-seronegative.

This chain connects TRBV9 to TRBJ2-2; 11 nucleotides agree with TRBD2. Germline V gene lookup returns CDR1 SGDLS and CDR2 YYNGEE. The V gene end was trimmed by 2 bases and the J gene end by 6 bases; junction bases not matched to a gene: 6. The CDR3 extends over 16 amino acids. The CDR3 protein is CASSVSSGRASGELFF. DNA of the CDR3: TGTGCCAGCAGCGTCAGTAGCGGGAGGGCTTCCGGGGAGCTGTTTTTT.

J is TRBJ2-7 and V is TRBV27; 7 bases fit TRBD2. With V trimmed by 10 bases and J by 3 bases, 9 bases remained unmatched. There are 13 residues in the CDR3. The germline CDR1 and CDR2 sequences are MNHEY and SMNVEV (reference sequence). The CDR3, as DNA: TGTGCCACTACGTCGGGGGGTGACTACGAGCAGTACTTC. Its translation: CATTSGGDYEQYF.

The chain uses TRBV7-2 and TRBJ1-5; D gene ambiguous. The CDR3 loop spans 15 amino acids. Germline V CDR1 and CDR2: SGHTA, FQGNSA. The V end was cut by 0 bases, the J end by 2 bases, with 8 bases between. Written as DNA, the CDR3 is TGTGCCAGCAGCTTAGCGTTTCGGGGCAATCAGCCCCAGCATTTT. Translation: CASSLAFRGNQPQHF.

This rearrangement joins TRBV18 to TRBJ2-2; 7 bases line up with TRBD2. The CDR3 runs to 16 residues. With V trimmed by 3 bases and J by 0 bases, 4 bases remained unmatched. Germline CDR1 is KGHSH and CDR2 is LQKENI. CDR3 sequence (DNA): TGTGCCAGCTCACCGAACGGGAGGACGAACACCGGGGAGCTGTTTTTT. Its translation: CASSPNGRTNTGELFF.

This clone appeared a single time. The chain is built from TRBV27 and TRBJ1-6; 8 positions match TRBD1. Losses at the gene ends were 6 bases for V and 3 bases for J; bases not matched to a gene: 4. Germline lookup yields CDR1 MNHEY and CDR2 SMNVEV (reference sequence). The CDR3 runs to 15 residues. The CDR3 nucleotides are TGTGCCAGCAGCCTAGGGACAGGCTATAATTCACCCCTCCACTTT. This codes for CASSLGTGYNSPLHF.

V usage is TRBV5-1 and J usage is TRBJ2-1; no reliable D call. The germline V and J ends were trimmed by 3 bases and 6 bases, with 4 bases remaining between them. This CDR3 is 11 amino acids long. The germline V gene encodes CDR1 SGHRS and CDR2 YFSETQ. The CDR3 spells CASSSGNEQFF. The DNA of the CDR3 is TGCGCCAGCAGCTCAGGCAATGAGCAGTTCTTC.

This rearrangement joins TRBV2 to TRBJ2-7; 7 bases fit TRBD1. The CDR3 consists of 14 residues. Germline V gene data show CDR1 as SNHLY and CDR2 as FYNNEI. Losses at the gene ends were 1 base for V and 4 bases for J; bases not matched to a gene: 4. The CDR3 nucleotides read TGTGCCAGCAGTGAAGGACAGGGCAGTTACGAGCAGTACTTC. It specifies CASSEGQGSYEQYF.

The genes are TRBV4-1 and TRBJ2-1, with D possibly TRBD2 on 7 matching bases. The CDR3 sequence is 16 residues long. Looked up from germline, CDR1 is MGHRA and CDR2 is YSYEKL. V lost 4 bases, J lost 6 bases, and 19 bases lay in between. CDR3 DNA: TGCGCCAGCAGCCTTACCGGGACCGGGGGGCCCAATGAGCAGTTCTTC. It translates to CASSLTGTGGPNEQFF.

The chain couples TRBV9 to TRBJ1-1; D may be TRBD1 (5 bases). Trimming removed 5 bases from V and 6 bases from J, with 20 bases in between. In germline, CDR1 is SGDLS, CDR2 YYNGEE. This CDR3 spans 15 amino acids. In nucleotides, the CDR3 is TGTGCCAGCAGTCTAACCTCCTCAGGGCTCCCTGAAGCTTTCTTT. Amino acid sequence: CASSLTSSGLPEAFF.

V is TRBV5-6 and J is TRBJ2-7, with D maybe TRBD2 (6 bases). Germline CDR1 SGHDT, CDR2 YYEEEE. Trimming stripped 0 bases from V and 2 bases from J, with 9 bases between. The CDR3 has 14 amino acids. This CDR3 is CASSLGLVPYEQYF. The DNA for the CDR3 is TGTGCCAGCAGCTTGGGACTAGTTCCCTACGAGCAGTACTTC.

The chain couples TRBV19 to TRBJ1-2; D gene uncertain. Trimming pared 7 bases from V and 1 base from J, leaving 10 bases between. CDR1 is LNHDA and CDR2 is SQIVND in the germline V gene (reference sequence). The length of the CDR3 is 13 residues. CDR3 bases: TGTGCCAGTACCAGAGGTCTTAACTATGGCTACACCTTC. Translation: CASTRGLNYGYTF.

This rearrangement joins TRBV5-4 to TRBJ2-7; perhaps TRBD2 as D (6 bases). Germline lookup yields CDR1 SGHNT and CDR2 YYREEE (reference sequence). The V end lost 0 bases, the J end lost 5 bases, and 18 bases lay between the germline ends. This CDR3 spans 16 amino acids. CDR3 residues: CASSLAVGTRLNEQYF. CDR3 nucleotide sequence: TGTGCCAGCAGCTTGGCCGTCGGGACTCGATTGAACGAGCAGTACTTC.

The chain is built from TRBV7-9 and TRBJ1-1, with TRBD1 as a possible D gene (5 bases). The germline V gene encodes CDR1 SEHNR and CDR2 FQNEAQ (reference sequence). Trimming stripped 6 bases from V and 1 base from J, with 15 bases between. The CDR3 is 15 amino acids. CDR3 sequence (DNA): TGTGCCAGCAGACCGTGGGAGGGGACGAACACTGAAGCTTTCTTT. Amino acid sequence: CASRPWEGTNTEAFF.

The V and J genes are TRBV7-9 and TRBJ2-7; the match to TRBD1 covers 7 bases. V shed 5 bases, J shed 2 bases, and the junction held 6 bases outside the gene matches. This CDR3 contains 14 residues. Looked up from germline, CDR1 is SEHNR and CDR2 is FQNEAQ (reference sequence). The CDR3 protein is CASSQGQPAYEQYF. CDR3 nucleotides: TGTGCCAGCAGCCAGGGACAGCCAGCCTACGAGCAGTACTTC.

This clone was counted once. The V gene is TRBV7-2, the J gene TRBJ1-4; no firm D call. This CDR3 is built from 15 residues. The V gene lost 5 bases and the J gene lost 6 bases, with 16 bases spanning the gap. From germline, CDR1 is SGHTA and CDR2 FQGNSA. The chain's CDR3 is CASSPTGVRYEKLFF. In DNA, the CDR3 is TGTGCCAGCAGCCCTACCGGGGTCCGGTATGAAAAACTGTTTTTT.

The J gene is TRBJ2-1, the V gene TRBV6-6; 10 bases align to TRBD1. The CDR3 spans 14 residues. The J segment lost 4 bases and the V segment lost 8 bases, leaving 5 bases of the junction unmatched. Germline CDR1 MNHNY, CDR2 SVGAGI (reference sequence). The CDR3 loop is CASVRDRGYNEQFF. CDR3 in DNA: TGTGCCAGCGTACGGGACAGGGGTTACAATGAGCAGTTCTTC.

The CDR3 sequence is CASSQDMGAGREKLFF. Here the CDR3 DNA reads TGCGCCAGCAGCCAAGATATGGGCGCAGGGCGGGAAAAACTGTTTTTT. The chain links TRBV4-1 to TRBJ1-4, with a weak D call TRBD1 (5 bases). The CDR3 consists of 16 residues. Germline V gene data show CDR1 as MGHRA and CDR2 as YSYEKL. The germline V and J ends were trimmed by 0 bases and 8 bases, with 16 bases remaining between them.

The chain couples TRBV28 to TRBJ1-1; no firm D call. The CDR3 spans 13 residues. V lost 4 bases and J lost 7, with 13 bases in between. Germline values: CDR1 MDHEN, CDR2 SYDVKM. CDR3 region: CASSSSSVREAFF. CDR3 nucleotide sequence: TGTGCCAGCAGTTCCTCTTCGGTGCGTGAAGCTTTCTTT.